Listed here are 19 T cell receptor beta chains from one sample, sequenced in a study of T cell responses to AZD1222 COVID-19 vaccine. The protocol was immunoSEQ multiplex PCR, while the TCRdb copy is restricted to in-frame clones and leaves out a portion. Of about 150,000 clones detected, about nine tenths appear once; the ten largest clones hold around 18%. The sample consisted of peripheral blood, taken on day 0 of AZD1222 vaccination. The receptors shown here come from an adult in good health.

This chain joins TRBV6-5 and TRBJ1-1; D perhaps matches TRBD1 (6 bases). Per the germline V gene, CDR1 is MNHEY and CDR2 is SVGAGI. The germline V and J ends were trimmed by 10 bases and 2 bases, with 17 bases remaining between them. The CDR3 is 14 amino acids. CDR3 sequence (DNA): TGTGCCACCCGAGCGGACAGATTCAACACTGAAGCTTTCTTT. Protein: CATRADRFNTEAFF.

V gene TRBV5-1 combines with J gene TRBJ2-2; D may be TRBD2 (6 bases). This CDR3 spans 14 amino acids. From germline, CDR1 is SGHRS and CDR2 YFSETQ. The V and J ends lost 4 bases and 4 bases respectively, with 11 bases between them. For the CDR3, the DNA is TGCGCCAGCAGCCCACTAGCCAGCACCGGGGAGCTGTTTTTT. Residues: CASSPLASTGELFF.

The chain links TRBV19 to TRBJ2-7, with D perhaps being TRBD1 or TRBD2 (5 bases each). Trimming took 1 base from V and 3 from J, leaving 13 bases between them. The CDR3 extends over 15 amino acids. The germline gives CDR1 LNHDA, CDR2 SQIVND (reference sequence). CDR3 residues: CASSIGVGPLYEQYF. As DNA, the CDR3 is TGTGCCAGTAGTATAGGGGTGGGACCACTCTACGAGCAGTACTTC. Together with reference TRBV19 and TRBJ2-7, the CDR3 gives the full variable domain: DGGITQSPKYLFRKEGQNVTLSCEQNLNHDAMYWYRQDPGQGLRLIYYSQIVNDFQKGDIAEGYSVSREKKESFPLTVTSAQKNPTAFYLCASSIGVGPLYEQYFGPGTRLTVT.

The J gene is TRBJ1-2, the V gene TRBV5-1; D is possibly TRBD1 (5 bases). The CDR3 is made up of 17 amino acids. Germline-derived CDR1 and CDR2 are SGHRS and YFSETQ. The V end lost 3 bases, the J end lost 4 bases, and 22 bases lay between the germline ends. Here the CDR3 DNA reads TGCGCCAGCAGCTCACGCATGTCGGGGGAACGACGCTATGGCTACACCTTC. Protein sequence: CASSSRMSGERRYGYTF. The full variable domain, in which reference TRBV5-1 and TRBJ1-2 provide the parts outside the CDR3, is KAGVTQTPRYLIKTRGQQVTLSCSPISGHRSVSWYQQTPGQGLQFLFEYFSETQRNKGNFPGRFSGRQFSNSRSEMNVSTLELGDSALYLCASSSRMSGERRYGYTFGSGTRLTVV.

The chain carries TRBV7-9 and TRBJ1-2; perhaps TRBD1 as D (5 bases). The CDR3 is 13 residues long. Trimming shortened V by 4 bases and J by 8 bases, and 14 bases separated the two germline ends. CDR1 and CDR2 from the germline V gene are SEHNR and FQNEAQ (reference sequence). The CDR3 region has the DNA TGTGCCAGCAGCTACCGGGACGGCTACGGCTACACCTTC. Translation gives CASSYRDGYGYTF. Using reference TRBV7-9 and TRBJ1-2 for the parts outside the CDR3, the full variable domain is DTGVSQNPRHKITKRGQNVTFRCDPISEHNRLYWYRQTLGQGPEFLTYFQNEAQLEKSRLLSDRFSAERPKGSFSTLEIQRTEQGDSAMYLCASSYRDGYGYTFGSGTRLTVV.

This chain connects TRBV5-1 to TRBJ1-4; D perhaps matches TRBD1 (5 bases). CDR3 size: 14 residues. Looked up from germline, CDR1 is SGHRS and CDR2 is YFSETQ. Trimming removed 0 bases from V and 6 bases from J, with 9 bases in between. CDR3 region: CASSLDGTDEKLFF. The DNA for the CDR3 is TGCGCCAGCAGCTTGGACGGGACGGATGAAAAACTGTTTTTT.

This rearrangement joins TRBV2 to TRBJ1-3; D is unclear. V gave up 6 bases and J gave up 0 bases, with 9 bases separating them. The germline CDR1 and CDR2 sequences are SNHLY and FYNNEI. The CDR3 is 14 amino acids. This CDR3 is CASSVEFSGNTIYF. The CDR3 DNA reads as TGTGCCAGCAGCGTAGAGTTCTCTGGAAACACCATATATTTT.

CDR3 bases: TGTGCCTGGAGTGAACAGGGGGCGAATGGCTACACCTTC. Translated, it gives CAWSEQGANGYTF. J is TRBJ1-2 and V is TRBV30; 9 bases line up with TRBD1. The CDR3 has 13 residues. The germline V gene has CDR1 GTSNPN and CDR2 SVGIG (reference sequence). Unmatched junction bases numbered 3, after V lost 1 base and J lost 6 bases.

The rearrangement joins TRBV24-1 to TRBJ1-1; D perhaps matches TRBD1 (6 bases). Germline CDR1 and CDR2: KGHDR and SFDVKD. V was cut by 4 bases and J by 1 base, with 15 bases left in between. The length of the CDR3 is 16 residues. The CDR3 here is CATSDGRGERNTEAFF. In nucleotides, the CDR3 is TGTGCCACCAGTGACGGTAGGGGGGAAAGGAACACTGAAGCTTTCTTT.

The genes are TRBV7-9 and TRBJ1-3; D is unresolved. The CDR3 loop spans 11 amino acids. Germline V gene lookup returns CDR1 SEHNR and CDR2 FQNEAQ (reference sequence). V lost 5 bases and J 6 bases, leaving 5 bases between the germline ends. CDR3 amino acids: CASSLSNTIYF. CDR3 nucleotides: TGTGCCAGCAGCCTCTCAAACACCATATATTTT.

The V gene is TRBV7-6, the J gene TRBJ2-7; TRBD2 matches 16 bases. There are 17 residues in the CDR3. The ends lost 4 bases at V and 6 bases at J; junction bases unmatched: 9. Germline V gene sequence: CDR1 SGHVS, CDR2 FNYEAQ. The CDR3 DNA reads as TGTGCCAGCAGCTCCCAGGGACTAGCGGGAGGGCCGACCGAGCAGTACTTC. Protein: CASSSQGLAGGPTEQYF. The full variable domain, with the rest looked up from reference TRBV7-6 and TRBJ2-7, is GAGVSQSPRYKVTKRGQDVALRCDPISGHVSLYWYRQALGQGPEFLTYFNYEAQQDKSGLPNDRFSAERPEGSISTLTIQRTEQRDSAMYRCASSSQGLAGGPTEQYFGPGTRLTVT.

The chain employs TRBV6-5 and TRBJ1-1, with D maybe TRBD1 (5 bases). Trimming stripped 4 bases from V and 0 bases from J, with 15 bases between. This CDR3 contains 16 residues. CDR1 and CDR2 (germline): MNHEY, SVGAGI. CDR3 nucleotide sequence: TGTGCCAGCAGTTCCCAAAGACAGCACATGAACACTGAAGCTTTCTTT. Encoded protein: CASSSQRQHMNTEAFF.

The rearrangement joins TRBV9 to TRBJ1-2, with D tentatively TRBD1 (6 bases). Trimming took 4 bases from V and 4 from J, leaving 14 bases between them. Germline-derived CDR1 and CDR2 are SGDLS and YYNGEE. This CDR3 spans 14 amino acids. The CDR3 sequence is CASSPGTIRYGYTF. CDR3 DNA: TGTGCCAGCAGCCCCGGGACAATCCGCTATGGCTACACCTTC.

The chain carries TRBV10-3 and TRBJ2-7; no firm D call. CDR1 and CDR2 from the germline V gene are ENHRY and SYGVKD. V lost 1 base and J lost 2, with 12 bases in between. CDR3 size: 15 residues. CDR3 DNA sequence: TGTGCCATCAGTGAGTTAGGCCCCTTTACCTACGAGCAGTACTTC. Translated, it gives CAISELGPFTYEQYF.

V is TRBV7-2 and J is TRBJ1-5; TRBD1 agrees at 7 bases. The CDR3 extends over 15 amino acids. The V and J ends lost 5 bases and 3 bases, in that order; junction bases with no gene match: 7. Germline V CDR1 and CDR2: SGHTA, FQGNSA. The CDR3 protein is CASSPGRGFNQPQHF. Written as DNA, the CDR3 is TGTGCCAGCAGCCCGGGCAGGGGGTTCAATCAGCCCCAGCATTTT.

This clone was recorded only once. This chain uses TRBV15 with TRBJ2-5; D remains unclear. V was cut by 0 bases and J by 5 bases, with 16 bases left in between. The CDR3 sequence is 16 residues long. The germline V gene has CDR1 LNHNV and CDR2 YYDKDF (reference sequence). DNA for the CDR3: TGTGCCACCAGCAGAGATCAAGGGCTATTCGGGGAGACCCAGTACTTC. Its protein is CATSRDQGLFGETQYF.

This clone is a singleton in its sample. V gene TRBV7-8 combines with J gene TRBJ2-1, with TRBD2 identical over 13 bases. After removal of 0 bases from V and 9 bases from J, the junction contained 20 bases not matched to a gene. This CDR3 is built from 21 residues. CDR1 is SGHVS, CDR2 FQNEAQ, per germline. In DNA, the CDR3 is TGTGCCAGCAGCTTAGCGGCGCCGGGACTAGCGGGATATGGTTGGGGGACTGAGCAGTTCTTC. Its protein product is CASSLAAPGLAGYGWGTEQFF.

V and J are TRBV29-1 and TRBJ1-1, with 8 nucleotides matching TRBD1. Germline trimming cut 6 bases from V and 2 bases from J; bases unmatched to any gene: 8. Germline CDR1 and CDR2: SQVTM and ANQGSEA. CDR3 length: 14 residues. The CDR3 DNA follows: TGCAGCGTCACACCCGGGACAGGAAACACTGAAGCTTTCTTT. Translated: CSVTPGTGNTEAFF. Drawing the rest from reference TRBV29-1 and TRBJ1-1, the complete variable domain is SAVISQKPSRDICQRGTSLTIQCQVDSQVTMMFWYRQQPGQSLTLIATANQGSEATYESGFVIDKFPISRPNLTFSTLTVSNMSPEDSSIYLCSVTPGTGNTEAFFGQGTRLTVV.

This chain links TRBV5-5 with TRBJ2-1, with a weak D call TRBD2 (5 bases). The CDR3 is 15 amino acids. Germline values: CDR1 SGHKS, CDR2 YYEKEE (reference sequence). With 4 bases removed from V and 0 bases from J, the gap between germline ends came to 11 bases. CDR3 DNA: TGTGCCAGCAGCCGAAGCGGATCCTCCTACAATGAGCAGTTCTTC. Encoded protein: CASSRSGSSYNEQFF.